This passage covers 8 T cell receptor beta chains from one sample sequenced in a study of blood T cell repertoires in COVID-19. Libraries were prepared by immunoSEQ multiplex PCR; TCRdb keeps only in-frame clonotypes and omits some of them. The sample holds some 40,000 clones; approximately 80% are singletons and the top ten take 10%. The sample was peripheral blood. The receptors were sampled from a man aged 55 to 69 in a cohort sampled during active COVID-19.

The chain joins TRBV11-3 to TRBJ2-3; tentative D call: TRBD1 (5 bases). V was trimmed by 4 bases and J by 1 base, leaving 12 bases between them. Germline V gene data show CDR1 as SGHNT and CDR2 as YENEEA. This CDR3 contains 15 residues. CDR3: CASSSLTVGTDTQYF. CDR3 DNA sequence: TGTGCCAGCAGCTCTCTGACAGTTGGCACAGATACGCAGTATTTT.

The rearrangement joins TRBV6-5 to TRBJ1-5; D uncertain. Germline V lookup: CDR1 MNHEY, CDR2 SVGAGI. Trimming took 5 bases from V and 6 from J, leaving 11 bases between them. The CDR3 sequence is 13 residues long. This chain's CDR3 is CASSPRSSQPQHF. The CDR3 DNA sequence: TGTGCCAGCAGTCCCAGGTCGTCTCAGCCCCAGCATTTT.

The rearrangement links TRBV27 to TRBJ2-2, with unresolved D. The CDR3 totals 14 residues. The germline gives CDR1 MNHEY, CDR2 SMNVEV (reference sequence). The V end was cut by 10 bases, the J end by 0 bases, with 12 bases between. The chain's CDR3 is CATRVLANTGELFF. CDR3 nucleotide sequence: TGTGCCACCCGAGTACTTGCGAACACCGGGGAGCTGTTTTTT.

J is TRBJ2-7 and V is TRBV6-5; 11 bases line up with TRBD1. Germline trimming cut 4 bases from V and 5 bases from J; bases unmatched to any gene: 10. CDR1 and CDR2 from the germline V gene are MNHEY and SVGAGI. The length of the CDR3 is 16 residues. For the CDR3, the DNA is TGTGCCAGCAGTTCTAAACCGGGACAGGGGGTCCACGAGCAGTACTTC. It codes for CASSSKPGQGVHEQYF.

V is TRBV7-2 and J is TRBJ1-1; D gene uncertain. CDR3 length: 14 amino acids. Germline CDR1 reads SGHTA; CDR2 reads FQGNSA. V lost 5 bases and J lost 1, with 11 bases in between. The CDR3 loop is CASSPMNTNTEAFF. Written as DNA, the CDR3 is TGTGCCAGCAGCCCGATGAACACGAACACTGAAGCTTTCTTT. Filled out from reference TRBV7-2 and TRBJ1-1, the complete variable domain reads GAGVSQSPSNKVTEKGKDVELRCDPISGHTALYWYRQSLGQGLEFLIYFQGNSAPDKSGLPSDRFSAERTGGSVSTLTIQRTQQEDSAVYLCASSPMNTNTEAFFGQGTRLTVV.

This sequence joins TRBV28 and TRBJ1-2, with 8 nucleotides matching TRBD1. The CDR3 contains 15 residues. In germline, CDR1 is MDHEN, CDR2 SYDVKM. V trimming: 4 bases; J trimming: 4 bases; junction bases outside the gene matches: 8. CDR3 sequence: CASSSSGGQAYGYTF. The CDR3 DNA reads TGTGCCAGCAGTTCATCAGGGGGACAGGCCTATGGCTACACCTTC.

The V call is TRBV27, the J call TRBJ2-1, with unresolved D. The CDR3 has 13 residues. The germline gives CDR1 MNHEY, CDR2 SMNVEV (reference sequence). Trimming stripped 2 bases from V and 7 bases from J, with 9 bases between. The CDR3 nucleotides read TGTGCCAGCAGTTTACCCAATCGGAATGAGCAGTTCTTC. It specifies CASSLPNRNEQFF.

This clone occurred a few times. The V gene is TRBV18, the J gene TRBJ2-2; a possible D gene is TRBD1 (5 bases). The V and J ends lost 1 base and 1 base respectively, with 10 bases between them. CDR1 and CDR2 from the germline V gene are KGHSH and LQKENI. The CDR3 has 16 amino acids. The CDR3 nucleotides read TGTGCCAGCTCACCACAGGGGATCGGGAACACCGGGGAGCTGTTTTTT. It is translated as CASSPQGIGNTGELFF.